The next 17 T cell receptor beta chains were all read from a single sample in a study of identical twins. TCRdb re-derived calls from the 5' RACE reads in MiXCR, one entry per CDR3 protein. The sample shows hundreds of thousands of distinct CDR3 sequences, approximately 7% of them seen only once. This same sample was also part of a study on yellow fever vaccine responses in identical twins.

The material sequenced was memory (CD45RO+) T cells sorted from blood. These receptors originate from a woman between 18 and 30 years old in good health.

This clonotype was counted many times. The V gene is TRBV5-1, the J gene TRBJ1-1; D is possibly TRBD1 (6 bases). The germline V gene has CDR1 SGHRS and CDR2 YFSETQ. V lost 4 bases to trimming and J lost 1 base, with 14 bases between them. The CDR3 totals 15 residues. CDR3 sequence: CASSQGGGRNTEAFF. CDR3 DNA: TGCGCCAGCAGCCAAGGGGGGGGCAGGAACACTGAAGCTTTCTTT. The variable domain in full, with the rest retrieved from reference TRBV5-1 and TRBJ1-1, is KAGVTQTPRYLIKTRGQQVTLSCSPISGHRSVSWYQQTPGQGLQFLFEYFSETQRNKGNFPGRFSGRQFSNSRSEMNVSTLELGDSALYLCASSQGGGRNTEAFFGQGTRLTVV.

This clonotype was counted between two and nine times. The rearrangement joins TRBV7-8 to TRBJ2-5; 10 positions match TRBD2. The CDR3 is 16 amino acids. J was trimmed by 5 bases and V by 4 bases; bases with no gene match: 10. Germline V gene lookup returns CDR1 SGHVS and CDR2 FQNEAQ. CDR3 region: CASSSSGATSGETQYF. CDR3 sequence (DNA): TGTGCCAGCAGCTCGTCGGGGGCGACTAGCGGGGAGACCCAGTACTTC.

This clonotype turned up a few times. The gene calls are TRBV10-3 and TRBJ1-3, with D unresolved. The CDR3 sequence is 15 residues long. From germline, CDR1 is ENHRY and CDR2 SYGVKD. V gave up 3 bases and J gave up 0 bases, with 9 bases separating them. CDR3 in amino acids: CAISDEGFSGNTIYF. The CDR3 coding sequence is TGTGCCATCAGTGATGAAGGATTCTCTGGAAACACCATATATTTT.

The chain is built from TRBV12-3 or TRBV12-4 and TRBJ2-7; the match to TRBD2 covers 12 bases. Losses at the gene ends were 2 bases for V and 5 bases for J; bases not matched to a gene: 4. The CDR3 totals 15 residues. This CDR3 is CASSLRTSGNNEQYF. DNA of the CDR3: TGTGCCAGCAGTTTAAGGACTAGCGGGAACAACGAGCAGTACTTC.

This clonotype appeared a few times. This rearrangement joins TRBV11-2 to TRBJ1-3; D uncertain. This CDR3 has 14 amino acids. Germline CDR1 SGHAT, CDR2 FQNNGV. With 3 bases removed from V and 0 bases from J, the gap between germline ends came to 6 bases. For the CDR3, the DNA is TGTGCCAGCAGCTTCGGGTTCTCTGGAAACACCATATATTTT. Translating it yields CASSFGFSGNTIYF. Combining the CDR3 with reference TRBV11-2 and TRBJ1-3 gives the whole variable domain EAGVAQSPRYKIIEKRQSVAFWCNPISGHATLYWYQQILGQGPKLLIQFQNNGVVDDSQLPKDRFSAERLKGVDSTLKIQPAKLEDSAVYLCASSFGFSGNTIYFGEGSWLTVV.

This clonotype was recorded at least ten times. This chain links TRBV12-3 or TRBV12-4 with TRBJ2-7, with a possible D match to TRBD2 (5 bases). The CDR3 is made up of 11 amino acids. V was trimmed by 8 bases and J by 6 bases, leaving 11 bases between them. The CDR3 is CASRRGGEQYF. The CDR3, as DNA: TGTGCCAGCCGAAGAGGAGGCGAGCAGTACTTC.

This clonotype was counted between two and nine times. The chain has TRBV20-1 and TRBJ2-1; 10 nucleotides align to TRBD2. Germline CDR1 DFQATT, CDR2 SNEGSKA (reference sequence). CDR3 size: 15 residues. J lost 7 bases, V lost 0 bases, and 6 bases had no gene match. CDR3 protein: CSARDITSGKNEQFF. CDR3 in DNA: TGCAGTGCTAGAGATATAACTAGCGGGAAAAATGAGCAGTTCTTC.

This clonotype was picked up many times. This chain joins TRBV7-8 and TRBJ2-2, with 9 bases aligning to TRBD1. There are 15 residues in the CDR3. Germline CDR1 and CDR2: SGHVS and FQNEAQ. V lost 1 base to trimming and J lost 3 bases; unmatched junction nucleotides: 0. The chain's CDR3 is CASSLGTGDTGELFF. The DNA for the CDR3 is TGTGCCAGCAGCTTAGGGACAGGGGACACCGGGGAGCTGTTTTTT.

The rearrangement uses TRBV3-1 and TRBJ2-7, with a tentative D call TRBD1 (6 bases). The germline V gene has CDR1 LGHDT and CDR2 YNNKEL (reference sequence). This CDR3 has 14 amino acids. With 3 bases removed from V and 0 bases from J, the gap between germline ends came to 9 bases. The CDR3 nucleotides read TGTGCCAGCAGCCAGCAGGGGAGCTCCTACGAGCAGTACTTC. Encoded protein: CASSQQGSSYEQYF.

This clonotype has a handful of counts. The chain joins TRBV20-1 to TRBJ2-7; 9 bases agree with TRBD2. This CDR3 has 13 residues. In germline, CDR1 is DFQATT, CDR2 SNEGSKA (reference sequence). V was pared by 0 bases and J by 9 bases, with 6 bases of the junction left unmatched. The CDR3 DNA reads TGCAGTGCTAGAGACCCTAGCGGGGTTGGGCAGTACGTC. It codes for CSARDPSGVGQYV.

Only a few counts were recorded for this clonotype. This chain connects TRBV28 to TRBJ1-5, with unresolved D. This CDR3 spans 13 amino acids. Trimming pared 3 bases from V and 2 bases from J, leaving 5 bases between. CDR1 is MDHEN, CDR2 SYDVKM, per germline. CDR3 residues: CASSLYRNQPQHF. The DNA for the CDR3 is TGTGCCAGCAGTTTGTATCGCAATCAGCCCCAGCATTTT.

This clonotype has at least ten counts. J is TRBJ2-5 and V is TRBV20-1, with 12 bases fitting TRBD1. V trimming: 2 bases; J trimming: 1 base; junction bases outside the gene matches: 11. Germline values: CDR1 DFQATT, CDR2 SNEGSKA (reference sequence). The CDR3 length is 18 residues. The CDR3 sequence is CSARPTGTGGAGQETQYF. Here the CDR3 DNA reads TGCAGTGCTAGACCCACCGGGACAGGGGGCGCGGGCCAAGAGACCCAGTACTTC.

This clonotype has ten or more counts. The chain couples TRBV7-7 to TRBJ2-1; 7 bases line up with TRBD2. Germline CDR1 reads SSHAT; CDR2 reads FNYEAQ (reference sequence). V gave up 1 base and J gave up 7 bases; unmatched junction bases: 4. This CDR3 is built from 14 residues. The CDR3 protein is CASSLDGGINEQFF. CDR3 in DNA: TGTGCCAGCAGCTTAGACGGGGGGATAAATGAGCAGTTCTTC.

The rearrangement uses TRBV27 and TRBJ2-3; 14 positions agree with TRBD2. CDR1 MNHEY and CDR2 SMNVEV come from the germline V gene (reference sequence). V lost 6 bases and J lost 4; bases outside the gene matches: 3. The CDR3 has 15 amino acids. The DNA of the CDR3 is TGTGCCAGCAGACCGGGACTAGCGGGAGCAGATACGCAGTATTTT. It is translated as CASRPGLAGADTQYF.

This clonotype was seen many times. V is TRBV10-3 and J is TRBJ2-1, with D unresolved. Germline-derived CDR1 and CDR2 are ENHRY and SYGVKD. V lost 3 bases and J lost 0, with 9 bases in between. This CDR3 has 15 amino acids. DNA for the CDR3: TGTGCCATCAGTGATCAGCGCAGCTCCTACAATGAGCAGTTCTTC. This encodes CAISDQRSSYNEQFF.

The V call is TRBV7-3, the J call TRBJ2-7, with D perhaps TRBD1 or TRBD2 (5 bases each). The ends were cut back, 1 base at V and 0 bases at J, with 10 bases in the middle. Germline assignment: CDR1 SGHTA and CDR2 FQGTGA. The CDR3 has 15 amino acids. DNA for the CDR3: TGTGCCAGCAGCTTAAGCAGGGAGAGCTCCTACGAGCAGTACTTC. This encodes CASSLSRESSYEQYF. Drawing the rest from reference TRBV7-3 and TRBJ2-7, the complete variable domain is GAGVSQTPSNKVTEKGKYVELRCDPISGHTALYWYRQSLGQGPEFLIYFQGTGAADDSGLPNDRFFAVRPEGSVSTLKIQRTERGDSAVYLCASSLSRESSYEQYFGPGTRLTVT.

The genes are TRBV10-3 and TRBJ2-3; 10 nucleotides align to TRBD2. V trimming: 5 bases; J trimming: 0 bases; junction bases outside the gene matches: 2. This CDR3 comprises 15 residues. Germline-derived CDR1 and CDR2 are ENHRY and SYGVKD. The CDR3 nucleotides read TGTGCCATCAGTCAAGCGGGAGGGAGCACAGATACGCAGTATTTT. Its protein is CAISQAGGSTDTQYF.